This TCR beta chain emerged from a study of shared clonotypes between healthy human individuals. Study context: The cohort had a couple of women and a few men, ages 18 to 49. Findings and limits, study-wide: With several donors compared, around 5% of naive CD4 clonotypes were shared. Represented genetic and exposure-history diversity was restricted by having few donors.

Sequenced by immunoSEQ multiplex PCR; TCRdb stores in-frame clones only, minus some. The data contain about 1.5 million clones, 95% to 99% of them singletons. Concerning this clone: Its target is not known.

The study separated CD4+ cells into CD45RA+ naive and CD45RA-negative memory subsets. V dropped 3 bases and J dropped 6 bases, with 26 bases sitting between them. The CDR3 is 18 amino acids. Germline loops: CDR1 MNHEY, CDR2 SMNVEV (reference sequence). The material sequenced was naive CD4+ T cells sorted from blood. Subset here: CD45RA+ positively selected. The chain joins TRBV27 to TRBJ1-2, with D perhaps TRBD1 (5 bases). The sequence came from a man aged 25 to 40 in good health. The CDR3 region has the DNA TGTGCCAGCAGTTTGTGGGACCCTTCAAGAGGTTTCCCCAATGGCTACACCTTC. Translation: CASSLWDPSRGFPNGYTF.